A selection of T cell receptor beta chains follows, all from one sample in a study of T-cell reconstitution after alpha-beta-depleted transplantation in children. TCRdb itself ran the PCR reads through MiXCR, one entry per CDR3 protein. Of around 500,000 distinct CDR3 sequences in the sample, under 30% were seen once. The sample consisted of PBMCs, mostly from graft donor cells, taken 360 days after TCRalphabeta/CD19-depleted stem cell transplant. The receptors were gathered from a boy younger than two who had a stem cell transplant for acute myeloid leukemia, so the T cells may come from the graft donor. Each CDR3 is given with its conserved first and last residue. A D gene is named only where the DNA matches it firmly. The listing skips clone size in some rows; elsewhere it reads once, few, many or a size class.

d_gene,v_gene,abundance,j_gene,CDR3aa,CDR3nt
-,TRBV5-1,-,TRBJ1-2,CASSHQGTALNYGYTF,TGCGCCAGCAGCCACCAAGGGACCGCACTTAACTATGGCTACACCTTC
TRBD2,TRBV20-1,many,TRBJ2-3,CSAIAGGPSDTQYF,TGCAGTGCTATCGCGGGGGGGCCGTCAGATACGCAGTATTTT
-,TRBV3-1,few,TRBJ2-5,CASSQEPGRPFGETQYF,TGTGCCAGCAGCCAAGAACCGGGACGACCGTTCGGCGAGACCCAGTACTTC
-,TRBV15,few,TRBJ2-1,CATSRVLSEQFF,TGTGCCACCAGCAGAGTGCTAAGTGAGCAGTTCTTC
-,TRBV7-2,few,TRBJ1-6,CASSLGRYNSPLHF,TGTGCCAGCAGCTTAGGGCGGTATAATTCACCCCTCCACTTT
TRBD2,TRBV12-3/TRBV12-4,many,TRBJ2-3,CASSRGLAVSTDTQYF,TGTGCCAGCAGTAGAGGACTAGCGGTTAGCACAGATACGCAGTATTTT
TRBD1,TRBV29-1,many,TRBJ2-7,CSVVTDRPPYEQYF,TGCAGCGTTGTAACGGACAGGCCACCCTACGAGCAGTACTTC
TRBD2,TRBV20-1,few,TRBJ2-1,CSARALAGGVSEQFF,TGCAGTGCTAGAGCGCTAGCGGGGGGGGTCAGTGAGCAGTTCTTC
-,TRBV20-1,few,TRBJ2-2,CSASGAANTGELFF,TGCAGTGCTAGCGGGGCCGCGAACACCGGGGAGCTGTTTTTT
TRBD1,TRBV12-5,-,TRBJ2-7,CASGFSTDRELYEQYF,TGTGCTAGTGGTTTCTCAACGGACAGGGAACTGTACGAGCAGTACTTC
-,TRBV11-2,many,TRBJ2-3,CASSLIAQYF,TGTGCCAGCAGCTTAATCGCGCAGTATTTT
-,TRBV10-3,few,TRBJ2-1,CATSDLSGPYNEQFF,TGTGCCACCTCGGACCTTTCTGGGCCCTACAATGAGCAGTTCTTC
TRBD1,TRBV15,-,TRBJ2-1,CATSINRGQEQFF,TGTGCCACCAGCATCAACAGGGGGCAGGAGCAGTTCTTC
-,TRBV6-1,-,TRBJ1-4,CASSVPEEGDEKLFF,TGTGCCAGCAGTGTACCGGAGGAGGGAGATGAAAAACTGTTTTTT
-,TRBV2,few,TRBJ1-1,CASPLKTDLNTEAFF,TGTGCCAGCCCACTAAAGACAGACCTGAACACTGAAGCTTTCTTT
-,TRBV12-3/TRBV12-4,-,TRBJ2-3,CASRLQGLGTDTQYF,TGTGCCAGCAGGCTACAGGGATTGGGAACAGATACGCAGTATTTT
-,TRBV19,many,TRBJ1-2,CASSITGDYGYTF,TGTGCCAGTAGTATTACCGGGGACTATGGCTACACCTTC
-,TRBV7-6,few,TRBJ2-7,CASSPIPLVGSSSYEQYF,TGTGCCAGCAGCCCAATCCCCTTAGTGGGCAGCAGCTCCTACGAGCAGTACTTC
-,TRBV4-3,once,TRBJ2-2,CASSQSRGTGELFF,TGCGCCAGCAGCCAATCCAGGGGCACCGGGGAGCTGTTTTTT
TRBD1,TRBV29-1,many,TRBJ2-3,CSVGRTGAVDTQYF,TGCAGCGTTGGGAGGACAGGGGCCGTAGATACGCAGTATTTT
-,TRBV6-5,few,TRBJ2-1,CASSYAGYPRGIEQFF,TGTGCCAGCAGTTACGCGGGATACCCGAGGGGTATTGAGCAGTTCTTC
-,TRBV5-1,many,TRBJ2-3,CASSSLGGGTDTQYF,TGCGCCAGCAGCTCCTTGGGAGGTGGCACAGATACGCAGTATTTT
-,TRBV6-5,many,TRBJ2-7,CASSYYDRLYEQYF,TGTGCCAGCAGTTACTACGACAGGCTCTACGAGCAGTACTTC
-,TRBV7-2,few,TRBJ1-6,CASSSRGGGLNSPLHF,TGTGCCAGCAGCTCACGCGGCGGAGGCCTTAATTCACCCCTCCACTTT
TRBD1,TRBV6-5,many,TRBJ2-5,CASSYYRGSKETQYF,TGTGCCAGCAGTTATTACAGGGGGAGCAAAGAGACCCAGTACTTC
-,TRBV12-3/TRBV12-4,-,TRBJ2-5,CASSFVREETQYF,TGTGCCAGCAGTTTCGTTCGAGAAGAGACCCAGTACTTC
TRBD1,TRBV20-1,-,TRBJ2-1,CSGEGAVYNEQFF,TGCAGTGGCGAGGGGGCGGTCTACAATGAGCAGTTCTTC
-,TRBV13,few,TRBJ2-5,CASSPGLTETQYF,TGTGCCAGCAGCCCAGGACTAACAGAGACCCAGTACTTC
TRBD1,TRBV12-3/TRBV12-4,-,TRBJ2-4,CASRPGTVNIQYF,TGTGCCAGCAGACCCGGGACAGTAAACATTCAGTACTTC
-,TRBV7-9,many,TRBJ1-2,CASGGDGLNYGYTF,TGTGCCAGCGGGGGGGACGGATTAAACTATGGCTACACCTTC
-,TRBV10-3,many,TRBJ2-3,CAINGGTVVGTQYF,TGTGCCATCAATGGAGGGACTGTGGTTGGTACGCAGTATTTT
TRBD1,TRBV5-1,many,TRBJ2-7,CASRGQGDEQYF,TGCGCCAGCCGAGGACAGGGAGACGAGCAGTACTTC
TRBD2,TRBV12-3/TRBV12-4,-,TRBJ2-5,CASRTSGAGETQYF,TGTGCCAGCAGAACTAGCGGGGCGGGGGAGACCCAGTACTTC
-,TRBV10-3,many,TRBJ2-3,CAISARGQGGDTQYF,TGTGCCATCAGTGCTCGAGGACAGGGAGGGGATACGCAGTATTTT
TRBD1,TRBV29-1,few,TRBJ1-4,CSAGQAATNEKLFF,TGCAGCGCGGGACAGGCTGCAACTAATGAAAAACTGTTTTTT
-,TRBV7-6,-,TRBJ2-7,CASSPGGRTYEQYF,TGTGCCAGCAGCCCCGGTGGACGTACCTACGAGCAGTACTTC
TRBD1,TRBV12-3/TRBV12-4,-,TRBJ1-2,CASSAYRGVRYGYTF,TGTGCCAGCAGTGCCTACAGGGGGGTAAGGTATGGCTACACCTTC
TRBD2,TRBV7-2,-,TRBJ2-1,CASSLRGGREQFF,TGTGCCAGCAGCCTACGGGGGGGCCGCGAGCAGTTCTTC
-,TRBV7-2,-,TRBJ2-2,CASSSFTGELFF,TGTGCCAGCAGCTCTTTTACCGGGGAGCTGTTTTTT
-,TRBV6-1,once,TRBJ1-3,CASKRGQVLGNTIYF,TGTGCCAGCAAACGGGGACAAGTCCTTGGAAACACCATATATTTT
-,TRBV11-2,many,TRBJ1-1,CASSPSRVITVGTEAFF,TGTGCCAGCAGCCCGTCGCGGGTAATTACGGTGGGCACTGAAGCTTTCTTT
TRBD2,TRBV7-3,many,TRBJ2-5,CASSPWGLAGETQYF,TGTGCCAGCAGCCCCTGGGGACTAGCGGGAGAGACCCAGTACTTC
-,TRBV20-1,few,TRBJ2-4,CSASTGAKNIQYF,TGCAGTGCGAGTACAGGGGCCAAAAACATTCAGTACTTC
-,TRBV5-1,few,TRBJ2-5,CASSFDRETQYF,TGCGCCAGCAGCTTTGATCGGGAGACCCAGTACTTC
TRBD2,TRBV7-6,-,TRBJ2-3,CASSLTGGGRTDTQYF,TGTGCCAGCAGCCTTACAGGCGGGGGGCGGACAGATACGCAGTATTTT
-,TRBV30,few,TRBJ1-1,CAWSVQVNTEAFF,TGTGCCTGGAGTGTACAGGTCAACACTGAAGCTTTCTTT
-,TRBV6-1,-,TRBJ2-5,CASSEGTWTETQYF,TGTGCCAGCAGTGAAGGTACCTGGACGGAGACCCAGTACTTC
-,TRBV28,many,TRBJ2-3,CASSSQGIGDTQYF,TGTGCCAGCAGTTCCCAGGGGATAGGGGATACGCAGTATTTT
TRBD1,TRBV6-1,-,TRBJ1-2,CASSLMGQNYGYTF,TGTGCCAGCAGCCTAATGGGACAGAACTATGGCTACACCTTC
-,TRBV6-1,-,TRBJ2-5,CASSHNGVETQYF,TGTGCCAGCAGTCATAACGGGGTGGAGACCCAGTACTTC
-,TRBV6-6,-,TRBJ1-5,CASSHRENQPQHF,TGTGCCAGCAGCCACAGGGAGAATCAGCCCCAGCATTTT
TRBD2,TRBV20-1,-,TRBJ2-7,CSARVLRTSGGPVSYEQYF,TGCAGTGCTAGAGTTCTACGGACTAGCGGGGGACCAGTCTCCTACGAGCAGTACTTC
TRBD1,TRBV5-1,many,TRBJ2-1,CASSLGTGVYNEQFF,TGCGCCAGCAGCTTGGGGACAGGGGTCTACAATGAGCAGTTCTTC
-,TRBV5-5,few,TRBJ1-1,CASSSRQGIATEAFF,TGTGCCAGCAGCTCCCGTCAGGGTATTGCGACTGAAGCTTTCTTT
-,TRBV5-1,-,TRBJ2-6,CASSFRVPGANVLTF,TGCGCCAGCAGCTTTAGGGTCCCCGGGGCCAACGTCCTGACTTTC
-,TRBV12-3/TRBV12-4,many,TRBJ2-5,CASSLLFGETQYF,TGTGCCAGCAGTTTACTCTTTGGAGAGACCCAGTACTTC
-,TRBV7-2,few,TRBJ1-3,CASSLRRGNGNTIYF,TGTGCCAGCAGCTTACGTAGGGGAAATGGAAACACCATATATTTT